One sample yielded the 16 T cell receptor beta chains listed below, sequenced in a study of CD8 T cells in ankylosing spondylitis. Antigens of these TCRs are unknown. Study observations and caveats: A motif of fewer than ten highly homologous TCR beta variants was seen as apparently characteristic of ankylosing spondylitis blood.

Each CDR3 protein gets one entry after TCRdb re-called the 5' RACE reads with MiXCR. The sample has over 600,000 distinct CDR3 sequences, around a fifth seen once. The specimen was blood, either unsorted or a sorted T cell fraction (not recorded which). Every receptor here comes from a male donor with ankylosing spondylitis.

This clonotype was found a few times. V is TRBV14 and J is TRBJ1-1, with 7 bases matching TRBD1. The CDR3 has 15 residues. CDR1 is SGHDN and CDR2 is FVKESK in the germline V gene. V lost 1 base, J lost 4 bases, and 6 bases stayed unmatched. The CDR3 spells CASSQVTGWTTEAFF. The CDR3 region has the DNA TGTGCCAGCAGCCAAGTGACAGGGTGGACCACTGAAGCTTTCTTT. Combining the CDR3 with reference TRBV14 and TRBJ1-1 gives the whole variable domain EAGVTQFPSHSVIEKGQTVTLRCDPISGHDNLYWYRRVMGKEIKFLLHFVKESKQDESGMPNNRFLAERTGGTYSTLKVQPAELEDSGVYFCASSQVTGWTTEAFFGQGTRLTVV.

In its sample, this clonotype was seen a few times. This rearrangement joins TRBV7-9 to TRBJ1-6; D is possibly TRBD1 (6 bases). The V end lost 5 bases, the J end lost 9 bases, and 14 bases lay between the germline ends. Germline V gene sequence: CDR1 SEHNR, CDR2 FQNEAQ (reference sequence). The CDR3 extends over 14 amino acids. CDR3 nucleotides: TGTGCCAGCAGCCATACAGGGTCGGCTTCACCCCTCCACTTT. It is translated as CASSHTGSASPLHF.

This clonotype was recorded a few times. The chain joins TRBV12-3 or TRBV12-4 to TRBJ2-2; D is unresolved. The V end was cut by 0 bases, the J end by 0 bases, with 5 bases between. CDR3 length: 15 residues. CDR3 region: CASSLALSNTGELFF. The CDR3 DNA reads as TGTGCCAGCAGTTTAGCGCTTTCGAACACCGGGGAGCTGTTTTTT.

The rearrangement joins TRBV7-2 to TRBJ1-3; weak D call: TRBD1 (6 bases). The ends were cut back, 3 bases at V and 4 bases at J, with 13 bases in the middle. Germline V gives CDR1 SGHTA, CDR2 FQGNSA. CDR3 size: 15 residues. CDR3 sequence reads: CASSFRGGDGNTIYF. The CDR3 DNA sequence: TGTGCCAGCAGCTTTAGAGGGGGTGACGGAAACACCATATATTTT.

This chain joins TRBV4-2 and TRBJ1-5; D is uncertain. The CDR3 loop spans 17 amino acids. Germline V CDR1 and CDR2: LGHNA, YNFKEQ. V was trimmed by 0 bases and J by 6 bases, leaving 18 bases between them. This chain's CDR3 is CASSQDDIRRSSQPQHF. CDR3 coding DNA: TGTGCCAGCAGCCAAGATGATATTCGGAGGTCTAGTCAGCCCCAGCATTTT.

Ten or more counts support this clonotype. The rearrangement joins TRBV18 to TRBJ2-7, with D perhaps matching TRBD1 or TRBD2 (5 bases each). Germline lookup yields CDR1 KGHSH and CDR2 LQKENI. CDR3 length: 13 residues. V lost 6 bases, J lost 2 bases, and 11 bases lay in between. The CDR3 is CASSLGEPYEQYF. The CDR3 DNA reads as TGTGCCAGCTCGCTAGGGGAGCCCTACGAGCAGTACTTC.

This rearrangement joins TRBV11-2 to TRBJ1-3; maybe TRBD1 (5 bases). Between the trimmed V and J ends, which lost 6 bases and 0 bases, there was a span of 15 bases. CDR1 is SGHAT, CDR2 FQNNGV, per germline. The CDR3 length is 16 residues. CDR3 sequence (DNA): TGTGCCAGCAGTTTCCAGGGTGGCATCTCTGGAAACACCATATATTTT. This sequence encodes CASSFQGGISGNTIYF. The full variable domain, its missing parts supplied by reference TRBV11-2 and TRBJ1-3, is EAGVAQSPRYKIIEKRQSVAFWCNPISGHATLYWYQQILGQGPKLLIQFQNNGVVDDSQLPKDRFSAERLKGVDSTLKIQPAKLEDSAVYLCASSFQGGISGNTIYFGEGSWLTVV.

The V call is TRBV15, the J call TRBJ1-5; 7 bases map to TRBD1. Unmatched junction bases numbered 7, after V lost 5 bases and J lost 6 bases. The CDR3 consists of 14 residues. Germline V lookup: CDR1 LNHNV, CDR2 YYDKDF (reference sequence). CDR3 coding DNA: TGTGCCACCAGCGTCCGACAGGGTGCTCAGCCCCAGCATTTT. Translating gives CATSVRQGAQPQHF.

This chain joins TRBV24-1 and TRBJ2-3, with 9 bases aligning to TRBD1. CDR1 is KGHDR and CDR2 is SFDVKD in the germline V gene. The junction had 3 bases not matched to a gene; V was cut back by 6 bases and J by 6 bases. The CDR3 is 13 amino acids. The CDR3 DNA reads as TGTGCCACCAGTACAGGGGGCATTGATACGCAGTATTTT. Amino acid sequence: CATSTGGIDTQYF.

V and J are TRBV27 and TRBJ1-1, with D hard to call. Looked up from germline, CDR1 is MNHEY and CDR2 is SMNVEV (reference sequence). The CDR3 runs 15 residues. Trimming took 0 bases from V and 3 from J, leaving 11 bases between them. CDR3 protein: CASSLSVGMDTEAFF. Here the CDR3 DNA reads TGTGCCAGCAGTTTATCGGTAGGGATGGACACTGAAGCTTTCTTT.

This clonotype was counted a few times. The V and J genes are TRBV6-6 and TRBJ2-7, with 7 bases matching TRBD1. Germline CDR1 reads MNHNY; CDR2 reads SVGAGI (reference sequence). V shed 0 bases and J 7 bases; nucleotides not matched to a gene: 0. CDR3 length: 12 amino acids. The CDR3 reads CASSYSQGEQYF. The CDR3 coding sequence is TGTGCCAGCAGTTACTCACAGGGGGAGCAGTACTTC.

This clonotype was picked up a small number of times. The V gene is TRBV14, the J gene TRBJ2-3; maybe TRBD2 (6 bases). Germline-derived CDR1 and CDR2 are SGHDN and FVKESK. The V gene lost 3 bases and the J gene lost 3 bases, with 10 bases spanning the gap. This CDR3 spans 14 amino acids. CDR3 protein: CASSHGRGTDTQYF. CDR3 nucleotides: TGTGCCAGCAGCCATGGTCGGGGGACAGATACGCAGTATTTT.

This clonotype showed up just a few times. The V and J genes are TRBV4-1 and TRBJ2-5, with D perhaps matching TRBD2 (6 bases). CDR3 length: 15 amino acids. Germline V gene data show CDR1 as MGHRA and CDR2 as YSYEKL. The V and J ends lost 0 bases and 0 bases respectively, with 8 bases between them. CDR3 sequence reads: CASSQDAGYQETQYF. The CDR3 DNA is TGCGCCAGCAGCCAAGATGCGGGGTACCAAGAGACCCAGTACTTC.

The chain is built from TRBV4-1 and TRBJ2-1, with 11 nucleotides matching TRBD2. CDR1 and CDR2 from the germline V gene are MGHRA and YSYEKL. CDR3 length: 15 amino acids. Trimming cost V 3 bases and J 8 bases; bases outside gene matches: 6. CDR3 DNA: TGCGCCAGCAGCCAGGGACTAGCGGAGGGGCATGAGCAGTTCTTC. Protein: CASSQGLAEGHEQFF.

The chain is built from TRBV6-2 or TRBV6-3 and TRBJ2-6; D unresolved. The CDR3 runs 17 residues. CDR1 and CDR2 (germline): MNHEY, SVGEGT. Deletions cut 6 bases from V and 0 bases from J, with 15 bases between. In nucleotides, the CDR3 is TGTGCCAGCAGCCCGCGATTTAGTCTCTCTGGGGCCAACGTCCTGACTTTC. This translates into CASSPRFSLSGANVLTF.

This chain uses TRBV7-9 with TRBJ2-7; 9 bases fit TRBD2. V lost 1 base, J lost 7 bases, and 14 bases stayed unmatched. The CDR3 extends over 17 amino acids. Germline CDR1 and CDR2: SEHNR and FQNEAQ (reference sequence). Here the CDR3 DNA reads TGTGCCAGCAGCTTAGAGGAGGCGGGAGGGCACCTAGGGGAGCAGTACTTC. Translation: CASSLEEAGGHLGEQYF.